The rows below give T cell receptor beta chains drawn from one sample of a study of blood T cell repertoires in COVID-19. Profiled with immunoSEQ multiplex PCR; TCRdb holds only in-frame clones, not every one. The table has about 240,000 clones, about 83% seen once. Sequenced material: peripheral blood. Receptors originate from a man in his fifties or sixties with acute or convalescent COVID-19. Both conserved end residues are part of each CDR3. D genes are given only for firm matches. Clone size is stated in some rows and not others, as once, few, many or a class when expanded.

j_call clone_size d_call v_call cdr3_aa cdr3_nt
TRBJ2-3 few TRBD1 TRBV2 CASTGQLEDTQYF TGTGCCAGCACGGGACAGCTCGAAGATACGCAGTATTTT
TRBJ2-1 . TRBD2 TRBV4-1 CASSRQRESYNEQFF TGCGCCAGCAGCCGTCAGCGGGAGAGCTACAATGAGCAGTTCTTC
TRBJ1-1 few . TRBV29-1 CSVQGATEAFF TGCAGCGTCCAAGGGGCCACTGAAGCTTTCTTT
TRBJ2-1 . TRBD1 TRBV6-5 CASRDRGRSIEQFF TGTGCCAGCAGGGACAGGGGAAGGTCCATTGAGCAGTTCTTC
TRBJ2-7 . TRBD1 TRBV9 CASSAGTGITRTYEQYF TGTGCCAGCAGCGCCGGGACAGGGATTACACGGACCTACGAGCAGTACTTC
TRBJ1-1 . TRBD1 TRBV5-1 CASSGGQGVSGPEAFF TGCGCCAGCAGCGGGGGACAGGGGGTAAGCGGGCCTGAAGCTTTCTTT
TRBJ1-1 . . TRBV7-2 CASSLYLEGTEAFF TGTGCCAGCAGCTTATATCTCGAGGGCACTGAAGCTTTCTTT
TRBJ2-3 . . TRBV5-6 CASSLGRGDTQYF TGTGCCAGCAGCTTGGGAAGGGGGGATACGCAGTATTTT
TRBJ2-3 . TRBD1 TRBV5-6 CASSRTGPDTQYF TGTGCCAGCAGCCGGACAGGCCCAGATACGCAGTATTTT
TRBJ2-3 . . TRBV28 CASSLGPTQGDTQYF TGTGCCAGCAGTTTAGGCCCTACCCAGGGGGATACGCAGTATTTT
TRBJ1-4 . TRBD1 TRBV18 CASSPTGWRAEKLFF TGTGCCAGCTCACCGACAGGGTGGCGGGCTGAAAAACTGTTTTTT
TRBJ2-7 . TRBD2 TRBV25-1 CASSDAGDHEQYF TGTGCCAGCAGTGATGCGGGGGACCACGAGCAGTACTTC
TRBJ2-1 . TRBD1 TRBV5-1 CASSVAGGWYNEQFF TGCGCCAGCAGCGTAGCAGGGGGTTGGTACAATGAGCAGTTCTTC
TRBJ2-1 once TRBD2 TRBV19 CASSQGLVFLFF TGTGCCAGTAGTCAAGGACTAGTTTTTCTGTTCTTC
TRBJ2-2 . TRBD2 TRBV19 CASRLTSGESGTGELFF TGTGCCAGTAGACTGACTAGCGGGGAGTCCGGGACCGGGGAGCTGTTTTTT
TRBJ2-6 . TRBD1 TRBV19 CASSIDRGPGANVLTF TGTGCCAGTAGTATCGACAGGGGGCCCGGGGCCAACGTCCTGACTTTC
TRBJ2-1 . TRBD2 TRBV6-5 CASSTTGGAHNEQFF TGTGCCAGCAGTACGACCGGGGGGGCCCACAATGAGCAGTTCTTC
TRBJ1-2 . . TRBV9 CASSGPGAPGYGYTF TGTGCCAGCAGCGGTCCAGGGGCCCCCGGATATGGCTACACCTTC
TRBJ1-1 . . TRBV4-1 CASSRFQGRRMNTEAFF TGCGCCAGCAGCCGCTTCCAGGGGAGACGAATGAACACTGAAGCTTTCTTT
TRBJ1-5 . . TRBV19 CASHGGLGNQPQHF TGTGCCAGTCATGGGGGACTGGGCAATCAGCCCCAGCATTTT
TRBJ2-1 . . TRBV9 CASSVPPGNEQFF TGTGCCAGCAGCGTCCCGCCCGGCAATGAGCAGTTCTTC
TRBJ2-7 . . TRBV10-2 CASSGWTVYEQYF TGCGCCAGCAGTGGCTGGACAGTCTACGAGCAGTACTTC
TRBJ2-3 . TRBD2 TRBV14 CASSQVLAASTDTQYF TGTGCCAGCAGCCAAGTACTAGCGGCTAGCACAGATACGCAGTATTTT
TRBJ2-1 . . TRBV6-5 CASSPRGYNEQFF TGTGCCAGCAGTCCGAGGGGGTACAATGAGCAGTTCTTC
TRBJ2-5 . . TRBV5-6 CASSRQVPETQYF TGTGCCAGCAGCCGGCAGGTACCGGAGACCCAGTACTTC
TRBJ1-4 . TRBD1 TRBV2 CASGQATNEKLFF TGTGCCAGCGGACAGGCAACTAATGAAAAACTGTTTTTT
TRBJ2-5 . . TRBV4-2 CASSPLRGGGQETQYF TGTGCCAGCAGCCCATTGAGGGGAGGGGGTCAAGAGACCCAGTACTTC
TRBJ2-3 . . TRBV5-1 CASSLVGGRGTDTQYF TGCGCCAGCAGCTTGGTCGGGGGTCGAGGCACAGATACGCAGTATTTT
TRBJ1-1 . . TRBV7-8 CASSLSGLGNTEAFF TGTGCCAGCAGCTTATCCGGGTTGGGGAACACTGAAGCTTTCTTT
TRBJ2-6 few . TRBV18 CASSPRYGGANVLTF TGTGCCAGCTCACCACGCTATGGTGGGGCCAACGTCCTGACTTTC
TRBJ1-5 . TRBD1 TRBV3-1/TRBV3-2 CASSQGTGNNQPQHF TGTGCCAGCAGCCAAGGGACAGGGAACAATCAGCCCCAGCATTTT